The rows below give T cell receptor beta chains drawn from one sample of a study of shared T cell receptors in the human thymus. Assay: immunoSEQ multiplex PCR; the TCRdb copy retains only in-frame clones and omits some. The sample includes around 730,000 clones, 70% to 90% of them seen just once. This same sample was also part of a study on human thymus T cells.

The material sequenced was thymocytes. Every receptor here comes from a girl under three years old with a congenital heart defect. The CDR3 runs from the conserved cysteine through the conserved F or W. The D gene is left open where the match is weak. Clone size is given for some rows only: seen once, a few or many times, or a class if the clone is expanded.

TRBV5-1	NA	NA	TRBJ1-2	CASSPTGSNYGYTF	TGCGCCAGCAGCCCAACAGGGAGCAACTATGGCTACACCTTC
TRBV13	NA	TRBD2	TRBJ2-1	CASSLGTSGGGLKQFF	TGTGCCAGCAGCTTAGGGACTAGCGGGGGGGGGTTAAAGCAGTTCTTC
TRBV2	NA	NA	TRBJ1-1	CARFGQLNTEAFF	TGTGCCAGATTCGGACAGCTGAACACTGAAGCTTTCTTT
TRBV10-2	NA	NA	TRBJ1-3	CASSDVASGNTIYF	TGCGCCAGCAGTGACGTAGCCTCTGGAAACACCATATATTTT
TRBV12-5	NA	NA	TRBJ1-2	CASGLKDRTYGYTF	TGTGCTAGTGGTTTGAAGGACAGAACCTATGGCTACACCTTC
TRBV7-8	NA	TRBD1	TRBJ1-5	CASSSGTGGGQPQHF	TGTGCCAGCAGCTCCGGAACAGGGGGGGGGCAGCCCCAGCATTTT
TRBV5-6	NA	NA	TRBJ2-3	CASSPGAGTQYF	TGTGCCAGCAGCCCTGGGGCAGGGACGCAGTATTTT
TRBV19	few	TRBD1	TRBJ1-2	CASSIPRTGDGYTF	TGTGCCAGTAGTATACCAAGGACAGGGGACGGCTACACCTTC
TRBV11-2	NA	NA	TRBJ2-5	CANCGDPQETQYF	TGTGCCAATTGCGGGGACCCACAAGAGACCCAGTACTTC
TRBV5-6	once	TRBD2	TRBJ2-3	CASSLDLAGGRHF	TGTGCCAGCAGCTTGGATCTAGCGGGGGGGCGGCATTTT
TRBV28	NA	NA	TRBJ1-1	CASSLGARITEAFF	TGTGCCAGCAGTTTAGGGGCAAGGATCACTGAAGCTTTCTTT
TRBV5-4	NA	NA	TRBJ2-4	CASSLTGAKNIQYF	TGTGCCAGCAGCTTAACGGGGGCCAAAAACATTCAGTACTTC
TRBV29-1	NA	TRBD1	TRBJ1-1	CSVAPCPTGGMNTEAFF	TGCAGCGTTGCCCCTTGCCCAACAGGGGGCATGAACACTGAAGCTTTCTTT
TRBV25-1	NA	NA	TRBJ2-3	CASSQPKDLPFIDTQYF	TGTGCCAGCAGCCAACCTAAAGACTTGCCGTTCATAGATACGCAGTATTTT
TRBV5-1	NA	NA	TRBJ2-6	CASSNRVSGANVLTF	TGCGCCAGCAGCAACAGGGTTTCTGGGGCCAACGTCCTGACTTTC
TRBV27	NA	TRBD2	TRBJ2-2	CASSSGGNTGELFF	TGTGCCAGCAGTAGCGGGGGGAACACCGGGGAGCTGTTTTTT
TRBV29-1	NA	NA	TRBJ2-5	CSVENGEQEDQETQYF	TGCAGCGTTGAAAATGGAGAACAGGAAGACCAAGAGACCCAGTACTTC
TRBV5-5	NA	NA	TRBJ1-5	CASSQTTGNQPQHF	TGTGCCAGCAGCCAAACGACAGGCAATCAGCCCCAGCATTTT
TRBV7-6	NA	TRBD2	TRBJ2-2	CASSLAIQRGAYQNTGELFF	TGTGCCAGCAGCTTAGCGATCCAGCGGGGGGCCTACCAGAACACCGGGGAGCTGTTTTTT
TRBV18	NA	TRBD1	TRBJ1-2	CASSPPGDRVRGNYGYTF	TGTGCCAGCTCACCACCAGGGGACAGGGTTAGAGGGAACTATGGCTACACCTTC
TRBV19	NA	TRBD1	TRBJ1-2	CASSTISRQGVSYGYTF	TGTGCCAGTAGTACGATATCACGACAGGGTGTTTCGTATGGCTACACCTTC
TRBV7-9	NA	NA	TRBJ2-1	CASSPRGDNEQFF	TGTGCCAGCAGCCCCCGGGGAGACAATGAGCAGTTCTTC
TRBV11-2	NA	NA	TRBJ1-2	CASSKQAPTNYGYTF	TGTGCCAGCAGCAAACAGGCCCCCACTAACTATGGCTACACCTTC
TRBV15	NA	NA	TRBJ1-2	CATSRRGANSSDYGYTF	TGTGCCACCAGCAGACGGGGGGCTAATTCGTCAGACTATGGCTACACCTTC
TRBV5-1	NA	TRBD1	TRBJ2-7	CASSPAAGGIYEQYF	TGCGCCAGCAGCCCCGCGGCAGGGGGCATCTACGAGCAGTACTTC
TRBV5-1	NA	NA	TRBJ2-3	CASSIVRVNKSTDTQYF	TGCGCCAGCAGCATCGTGAGGGTTAATAAAAGCACAGATACGCAGTATTTT